This is a list of T cell receptor beta chains from one sample in a study of blood T cell repertoires in COVID-19. Produced via immunoSEQ multiplex PCR; TCRdb's table is partial and in-frame only. The table shows under 65,000 clones, with roughly 89% occurring only once. Sequenced: peripheral blood. The receptors were sampled from a woman aged 55-69 years with COVID-19, enrolled during active disease. Each CDR3 is given with its conserved first and last residue. A D gene is named only where the DNA matches it firmly. Clone size appears in some rows only: once, few, many, or a class for an expanded clone.

.,TRBJ2-1,TRBV27,.,14,TGTGCCAGCAGTTCATTAGCGGACCACAATGAGCAGTTCTTC,CASSSLADHNEQFF
TRBD2,TRBJ2-3,TRBV29-1,once,14,TGCAGCGTATCTAGCGGAACTAGCACAGATACGCAGTATTTT,CSVSSGTSTDTQYF
TRBD1,TRBJ1-5,TRBV9,.,15,TGTGCCAGCTCGATCGGGACAGATAGCAATCAGCCCCAGCATTTT,CASSIGTDSNQPQHF
TRBD2,TRBJ2-2,TRBV16,.,19,TGTGCCAGCAGCCAAACCCAACCACTAGCGGGGACGAACACCGGGGAGCTGTTTTTT,CASSQTQPLAGTNTGELFF
TRBD2,TRBJ2-7,TRBV11-2,.,17,TGTGCCAGCAGCTTAGTTGGCTTGGGCGGGAGCTTTGGAGAGCAGTACTTC,CASSLVGLGGSFGEQYF
TRBD2,TRBJ2-1,TRBV3-1/TRBV3-2,.,17,TGTGCCAGCAGCCAAGATCAAAGACTAGCGGGCAACAATGAGCAGTTCTTC,CASSQDQRLAGNNEQFF
.,TRBJ2-3,TRBV6-5,once,15,TGTGCCAGCAGTCGACAGGCGATTCTCACAGATACGCAGTATTTT,CASSRQAILTDTQYF
TRBD1,TRBJ1-4,TRBV4-1,.,17,TGCGCCAGCAGCCGCGAACAGGGACAGGGCTATAATGAAAAACTGTTTTTT,CASSREQGQGYNEKLFF
TRBD2,TRBJ2-5,TRBV29-1,.,18,TGCAGCGTTGAAAGGGGTGGAGGGGCTAGCGGGAGCCTAGAGACCCAGTACTTC,CSVERGGGASGSLETQYF
.,TRBJ1-1,TRBV5-1,.,14,TGCGCCAGCAGCTTGGGGACAATGAACACTGAAGCTTTCTTT,CASSLGTMNTEAFF